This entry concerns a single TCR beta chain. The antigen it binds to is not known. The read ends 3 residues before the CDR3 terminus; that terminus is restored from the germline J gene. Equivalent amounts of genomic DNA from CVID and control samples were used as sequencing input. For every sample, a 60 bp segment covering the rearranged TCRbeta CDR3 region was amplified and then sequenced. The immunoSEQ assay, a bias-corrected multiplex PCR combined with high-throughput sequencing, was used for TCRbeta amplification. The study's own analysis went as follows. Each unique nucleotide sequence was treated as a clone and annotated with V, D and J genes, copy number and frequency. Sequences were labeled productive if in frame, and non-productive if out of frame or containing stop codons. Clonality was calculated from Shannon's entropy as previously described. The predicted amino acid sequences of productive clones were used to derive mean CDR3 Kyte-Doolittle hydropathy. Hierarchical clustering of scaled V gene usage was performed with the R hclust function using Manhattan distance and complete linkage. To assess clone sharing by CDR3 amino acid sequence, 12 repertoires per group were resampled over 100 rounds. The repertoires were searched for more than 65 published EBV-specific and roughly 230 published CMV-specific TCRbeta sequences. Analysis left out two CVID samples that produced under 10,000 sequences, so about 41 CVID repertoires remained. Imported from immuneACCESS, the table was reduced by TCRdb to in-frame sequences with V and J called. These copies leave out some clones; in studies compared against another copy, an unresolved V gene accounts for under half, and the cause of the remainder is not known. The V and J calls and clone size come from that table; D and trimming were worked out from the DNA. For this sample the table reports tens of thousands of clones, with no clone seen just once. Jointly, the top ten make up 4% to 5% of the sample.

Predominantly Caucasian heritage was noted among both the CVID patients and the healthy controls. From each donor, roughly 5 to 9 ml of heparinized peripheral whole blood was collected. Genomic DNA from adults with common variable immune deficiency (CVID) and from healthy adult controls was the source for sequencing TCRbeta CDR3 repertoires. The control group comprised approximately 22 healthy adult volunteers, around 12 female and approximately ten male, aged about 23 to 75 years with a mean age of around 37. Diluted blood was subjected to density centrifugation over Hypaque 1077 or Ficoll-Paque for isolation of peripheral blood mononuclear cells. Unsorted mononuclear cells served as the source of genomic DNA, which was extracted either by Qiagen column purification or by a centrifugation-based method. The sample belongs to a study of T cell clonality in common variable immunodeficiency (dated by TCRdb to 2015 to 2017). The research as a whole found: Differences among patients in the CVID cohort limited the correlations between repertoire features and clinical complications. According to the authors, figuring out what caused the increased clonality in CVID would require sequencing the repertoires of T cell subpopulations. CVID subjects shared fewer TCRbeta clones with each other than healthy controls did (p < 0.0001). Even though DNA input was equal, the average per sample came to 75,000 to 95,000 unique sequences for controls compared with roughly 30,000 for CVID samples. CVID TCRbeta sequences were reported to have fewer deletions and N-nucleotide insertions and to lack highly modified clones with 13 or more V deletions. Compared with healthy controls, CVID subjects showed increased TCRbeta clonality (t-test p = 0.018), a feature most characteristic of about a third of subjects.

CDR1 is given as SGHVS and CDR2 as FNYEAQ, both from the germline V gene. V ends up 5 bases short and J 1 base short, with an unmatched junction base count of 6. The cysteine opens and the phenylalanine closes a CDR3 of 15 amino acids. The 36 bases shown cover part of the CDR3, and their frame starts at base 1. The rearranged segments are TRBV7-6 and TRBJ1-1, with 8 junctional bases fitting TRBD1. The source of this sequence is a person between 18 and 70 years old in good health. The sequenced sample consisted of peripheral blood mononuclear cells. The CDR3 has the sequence CASSQRGQGNTEAFF. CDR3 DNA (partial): TGTGCCAGCAGCCAGAGAGGACAGGGGAACACTGAA.